This TCR beta chain was documented in a study of molecular identifiers for immune sequencing clone quantification. For the study at large: In replicates, RNA taken from approximately 20,000 or 98,000 naive CD8 cells was divided five ways, and four portions underwent sequencing.

Ten or more counts support this clonotype. A single record per CDR3 protein comes from TCRdb applying MiXCR to the PCR reads. The sample contains almost 20,000 distinct CDR3 sequences, roughly 22% of which appear only once. V was pared by 4 bases and J by 6 bases, with 10 bases between. Germline V gene data show CDR1 as SGHNT and CDR2 as YENEEA. The CDR3 spans 12 residues. Using a CD8+CD4-CCR7+CD45RA+ phenotype, naive CD8 T cells were sorted. The chain joins TRBV11-3 to TRBJ2-7; the D gene is possibly TRBD1 (6 bases). The clonotype originates from a human donor in good health. Some libraries in this study had Jurkat cell RNA spiked in. The sequenced sample consisted of naive CD8+ T cells from blood, with Jurkat cell RNA spiked in. Subset here: FACS-sorted CD8+CD4-CCR7+CD45RA+ naive T cells. The CDR3 spells CASSSQGTEQYF. The CDR3 DNA reads as TGTGCCAGCAGCTCTCAGGGGACCGAGCAGTACTTC.